These 27 T cell receptor beta chains were sequenced from one sample in a study of control samples from healthy donors and cancer patients. TCRdb's table, derived via immunoSEQ multiplex PCR, lists solely in-frame clones and lacks some. The sample lists nearly 200,000 clones, around 93% occurring once. Sequenced material: blood. The receptor source for this set is a young man in good health.

The chain employs TRBV6-5 and TRBJ2-7; 7 nucleotides match TRBD1. There are 15 residues in the CDR3. Germline V gives CDR1 MNHEY, CDR2 SVGAGI. V was clipped by 7 bases and J by 2 bases; unmatched bases: 11. The DNA for the CDR3 is TGTGCCAGCAAATTAATTGGGACAGAGGCCTACGAGCAGTACTTC. It translates to CASKLIGTEAYEQYF.

This rearrangement joins TRBV5-1 to TRBJ2-2; perhaps TRBD2 as D (6 bases). CDR1 and CDR2 from the germline V gene are SGHRS and YFSETQ. Trimming stripped 6 bases from V and 2 bases from J, with 14 bases between. This CDR3 contains 15 residues. CDR3 DNA: TGCGCCAGCACCCAAGGGACTGCAAACACCGGGGAGCTGTTTTTT. Translating gives CASTQGTANTGELFF. The full variable domain, with the rest looked up from reference TRBV5-1 and TRBJ2-2, is KAGVTQTPRYLIKTRGQQVTLSCSPISGHRSVSWYQQTPGQGLQFLFEYFSETQRNKGNFPGRFSGRQFSNSRSEMNVSTLELGDSALYLCASTQGTANTGELFFGEGSRLTVL.

V and J are TRBV11-2 and TRBJ2-7; a weak D match, TRBD2 (7 bases). Looked up from germline, CDR1 is SGHAT and CDR2 is FQNNGV. This CDR3 comprises 15 residues. With 5 bases removed from V and 7 bases from J, the gap between germline ends came to 21 bases. In nucleotides, the CDR3 is TGTGCCAGCAGCCGAGTTAAGGGGGGGCCTTATGAGCAGTACTTC. Translated, it gives CASSRVKGGPYEQYF.

V gene TRBV10-3 combines with J gene TRBJ1-2; D gene unclear. Germline loops: CDR1 ENHRY, CDR2 SYGVKD. The V gene lost 7 bases and the J gene lost 2 bases, with 5 bases spanning the gap. The CDR3 covers 11 residues. This CDR3 reads CAIKKNYGYTF. Written as DNA, the CDR3 is TGTGCCATCAAAAAGAACTATGGCTACACCTTC.

CDR3 sequence reads: CASSQEGTNHYGYTF. The CDR3 bases are TGCGCCAGCAGCCAAGAAGGGACTAACCACTATGGCTACACCTTC. This chain uses TRBV4-1 with TRBJ1-2, with D perhaps matching TRBD1 (5 bases). Trimming removed 0 bases from V and 3 bases from J, with 11 bases in between. Germline CDR1 MGHRA, CDR2 YSYEKL. The CDR3 is made up of 15 amino acids.

This sequence joins TRBV10-3 and TRBJ1-1, with 8 nucleotides matching TRBD1. J was trimmed by 4 bases and V by 3 bases; bases with no gene match: 10. Germline values: CDR1 ENHRY, CDR2 SYGVKD. The CDR3 runs 16 residues. CDR3 region: CAISERGTGAITEAFF. CDR3 DNA sequence: TGTGCCATCAGTGAAAGGGGGACAGGAGCAATCACTGAAGCTTTCTTT.

The V and J genes are TRBV3-1 (or the pseudogene TRBV3-2) and TRBJ1-2; D gene ambiguous. CDR1 LGHDT and CDR2 YNNKEL come from the germline V gene (reference sequence). Trimming left V 0 bases short and J 4 bases short, with 12 bases between. The CDR3 has 15 residues. In DNA form, the CDR3 reads TGTGCCAGCAGCCAAGATCAGCCGTCGTCCTATGGCTACACCTTC. Translation gives CASSQDQPSSYGYTF.

The CDR3 loop is CASSPGTDGYTF. As DNA, the CDR3 is TGTGCCAGCTCACCGGGGACGGATGGCTACACCTTC. The chain joins TRBV18 to TRBJ1-2; D may be TRBD1 (5 bases). The CDR3 runs to 12 residues. V gave up 3 bases and J gave up 6 bases, with 8 bases separating them. Germline-derived CDR1 and CDR2 are KGHSH and LQKENI. The full variable domain, completed using reference TRBV18 and TRBJ1-2, is NAGVMQNPRHLVRRRGQEARLRCSPMKGHSHVYWYRQLPEEGLKFMVYLQKENIIDESGMPKERFSAEFPKEGPSILRIQQVVRGDSAAYFCASSPGTDGYTFGSGTRLTVV.

The chain links TRBV19 to TRBJ1-1; D unresolved. The CDR3 length is 13 residues. From germline, CDR1 is LNHDA and CDR2 SQIVND (reference sequence). Trimming left V 8 bases short and J 4 bases short, with 14 bases between. This CDR3 reads CASSRELGTEAFF. CDR3 nucleotides: TGTGCCAGTTCTAGGGAGCTGGGCACTGAAGCTTTCTTT.

The chain is built from TRBV11-1 and TRBJ2-1; maybe TRBD1 (6 bases). V was cut by 3 bases and J by 7 bases, with 13 bases left in between. The CDR3 covers 14 residues. Germline loops: CDR1 SGHAT, CDR2 FQDESV (reference sequence). Here the CDR3 reads CASSLGQGLNEQFF. For the CDR3, the DNA is TGTGCCAGCAGCTTGGGACAAGGGCTAAATGAGCAGTTCTTC.

The chain uses TRBV6-5 and TRBJ2-7, with TRBD1 matching 7 bases. This CDR3 region has 15 residues. CDR1 MNHEY and CDR2 SVGAGI come from the germline V gene. Trimming cost V 6 bases and J 2 bases; bases outside gene matches: 10. The CDR3 bases are TGTGCCAGCAGCCCACACGGACAGGACCCCTACGAGCAGTACTTC. Translated: CASSPHGQDPYEQYF.

The chain recombines TRBV11-2 with TRBJ2-1, with D perhaps matching TRBD1 (6 bases). The CDR3 spans 13 residues. Germline CDR1 reads SGHAT; CDR2 reads FQNNGV. V shed 5 bases and J shed 7 bases, with 12 bases lying between them. CDR3 sequence (DNA): TGTGCCAGCAGCAAGAACAGGGATAATGAGCAGTTCTTC. This gives the protein CASSKNRDNEQFF.

The genes are TRBV19 and TRBJ2-1; D is uncertain. Germline CDR1 reads LNHDA; CDR2 reads SQIVND (reference sequence). The V end lost 4 bases, the J end lost 5 bases, and 6 bases lay between the germline ends. The CDR3 has 12 amino acids. CDR3 region: CASSTANNEQFF. DNA of the CDR3: TGTGCCAGTAGTACAGCAAACAATGAGCAGTTCTTC.

The count of this clone is one. The V gene is TRBV29-1, the J gene TRBJ2-3; D unclear. The CDR3 sequence is 13 residues long. The V end lost 6 bases, the J end lost 0 bases, and 10 bases lay between the germline ends. Germline assignment: CDR1 SQVTM and CDR2 ANQGSEA. The CDR3 DNA sequence: TGCAGCGTCCATAGGGCTAGCACAGATACGCAGTATTTT. This codes for CSVHRASTDTQYF.

This sequence joins TRBV2 and TRBJ2-1; 7 bases align to TRBD1. The J segment lost 3 bases and the V segment lost 7 bases, leaving 6 bases of the junction unmatched. The germline gives CDR1 SNHLY, CDR2 FYNNEI. The CDR3 loop spans 14 amino acids. The CDR3 here is CASKQDRLYNEQFF. Here the CDR3 DNA reads TGTGCCAGCAAACAGGACAGGCTCTACAATGAGCAGTTCTTC.

The V call is TRBV7-3, the J call TRBJ1-3; 8 positions match TRBD1. The CDR3 totals 16 residues. V lost 3 bases, J lost 0 bases, and 4 bases stayed unmatched. CDR1 is SGHTA, CDR2 FQGTGA, per germline. Here the CDR3 reads CASSLTGAPSGNTIYF. CDR3 DNA: TGTGCCAGCAGCTTGACAGGGGCTCCCTCTGGAAACACCATATATTTT.

This sequence joins TRBV5-6 and TRBJ1-3; D is undetermined. V was cut by 1 base and J by 0 bases, with 5 bases left in between. The V gene's germline CDR1 is SGHDT and CDR2 YYEEEE. The length of the CDR3 is 14 residues. CDR3 DNA: TGTGCCAGCAGCTTGCCTATCTCTGGAAACACCATATATTTT. Protein product: CASSLPISGNTIYF.

The rearrangement links TRBV9 to TRBJ2-2; tentatively, D is TRBD1 or TRBD2 (5 bases each). Germline loops: CDR1 SGDLS, CDR2 YYNGEE. Trimming removed 4 bases from V and 0 bases from J, with 13 bases in between. This CDR3 comprises 16 residues. The CDR3 loop is CASSPGTFANTGELFF. DNA for the CDR3: TGTGCCAGCAGCCCGGGGACGTTCGCGAACACCGGGGAGCTGTTTTTT.

The V gene is TRBV6-1, the J gene TRBJ2-3; 11 bases line up with TRBD1. J gave up 1 base and V 4 bases, and 4 bases lay outside the gene matches. The CDR3 loop spans 16 amino acids. The germline V gene encodes CDR1 MNHNS and CDR2 SASEGT. CDR3 sequence reads: CASSGDRGIRTDTQYF. CDR3 in DNA: TGTGCCAGCAGTGGGGACAGGGGGATACGCACAGATACGCAGTATTTT.

This sequence joins TRBV29-1 and TRBJ1-1; unclear D gene. The germline CDR1 and CDR2 sequences are SQVTM and ANQGSEA. This CDR3 is 14 amino acids long. Trimming took 2 bases from V and 0 from J, leaving 10 bases between them. The CDR3 region has the DNA TGCAGCGTTGAAAACTCTCCGGTGAACACTGAAGCTTTCTTT. Translation: CSVENSPVNTEAFF.

V usage is TRBV10-3 and J usage is TRBJ2-1; TRBD1 aligns across 7 bases. The CDR3 has 16 residues. Germline V gene lookup returns CDR1 ENHRY and CDR2 SYGVKD. Trimming removed 0 bases from V and 5 bases from J; junction bases left unmatched: 7. CDR3 protein: CAISESLQGPDNEQFF. The CDR3 DNA sequence: TGTGCCATCAGTGAGTCCCTACAGGGGCCCGACAATGAGCAGTTCTTC.

J is TRBJ2-1 and V is TRBV2; 8 bases fit TRBD2. With V trimmed by 0 bases and J by 4 bases, 2 bases remained unmatched. Germline V gives CDR1 SNHLY, CDR2 FYNNEI. This CDR3 comprises 15 residues. CDR3 bases: TGTGCCAGCAGTGAAGCCGGGGGGGTTTACAATGAGCAGTTCTTC. It codes for CASSEAGGVYNEQFF.

V is TRBV15 and J is TRBJ1-1; 7 bases fit TRBD1. The CDR3 spans 16 residues. Losses at the gene ends were 0 bases for V and 0 bases for J; bases not matched to a gene: 4. The V gene's germline CDR1 is LNHNV and CDR2 YYDKDF (reference sequence). The CDR3 sequence: CATSRDPGQVNTEAFF. Written as DNA, the CDR3 is TGTGCCACCAGCAGAGACCCCGGACAGGTGAACACTGAAGCTTTCTTT.

CDR3 protein: CSASDRGGGLFF. The CDR3 DNA is TGCAGTGCTAGTGATCGCGGCGGGGGGCTGTTTTTT. The V gene is TRBV20-1, the J gene TRBJ1-4; possible D gene TRBD1, 5 bases. V lost 3 bases and J lost 14, with 16 bases in between. Germline lookup yields CDR1 DFQATT and CDR2 SNEGSKA (reference sequence). The CDR3 covers 12 residues.

A few counts support this clone. This chain joins TRBV9 and TRBJ1-4; D uncertain. The ends were cut back, 3 bases at V and 11 bases at J, with 20 bases in the middle. Germline-derived CDR1 and CDR2 are SGDLS and YYNGEE. This CDR3 region has 15 residues. CDR3 DNA: TGTGCCAGCAGCGCCGAGTTTCTAACTAATGGCAAACTGTTTTTT. Translating it yields CASSAEFLTNGKLFF. The full variable domain, completed using reference TRBV9 and TRBJ1-4, is DSGVTQTPKHLITATGQRVTLRCSPRSGDLSVYWYQQSLDQGLQFLIQYYNGEERAKGNILERFSAQQFPDLHSELNLSSLELGDSALYFCASSAEFLTNGKLFFGSGTQLSVL.

Only one count was recorded for this clone. The chain uses TRBV27 and TRBJ1-4; D unresolved. Germline V gene data show CDR1 as MNHEY and CDR2 as SMNVEV (reference sequence). The V gene lost 5 bases and the J gene lost 6 bases, with 16 bases spanning the gap. The CDR3 runs to 15 residues. The CDR3 DNA follows: TGTGCCAGCAGTCGAGGCGTTAGGTTTGATGAAAAACTGTTTTTT. It is translated as CASSRGVRFDEKLFF. Full variable domain (remainder filled in from reference TRBV27 and TRBJ1-4): EAQVTQNPRYLITVTGKKLTVTCSQNMNHEYMSWYRQDPGLGLRQIYYSMNVEVTDKGDVPEGYKVSRKEKRNFPLILESPSPNQTSLYFCASSRGVRFDEKLFFGSGTQLSVL.

Only one count was recorded for this clone. The CDR3 DNA is TGTGCCAGCACCCAGACAGGGGAATTCACCCTCCACTTT. This codes for CASTQTGEFTLHF. The chain couples TRBV6-5 to TRBJ1-6; 8 bases align to TRBD1. This CDR3 spans 13 amino acids. The V and J ends lost 7 bases and 14 bases, in that order; junction bases with no gene match: 10. In germline, CDR1 is MNHEY, CDR2 SVGAGI.